These 23 T cell receptor beta chains share one sample of origin, sequenced in a study of T-cell memory formation after mild COVID-19. TCRdb passed the 5' RACE reads through MiXCR, listing each CDR3 protein once. The table includes approximately 340,000 distinct CDR3 sequences, roughly 15% detected once. The sample taken for sequencing was PBMCs or a T cell subset sorted from them (not recorded which). Receptors originate from a man between 18 and 35 years old who had mild COVID-19 (a few samples of this study predate the infection). Cell type and time point are not known.

This clonotype was counted between two and nine times. The chain recombines TRBV3-1 with TRBJ2-3, with D perhaps matching TRBD1 (5 bases). The CDR3 has 14 residues. Germline values: CDR1 LGHDT, CDR2 YNNKEL (reference sequence). With 6 bases removed from V and 0 bases from J, the gap between germline ends came to 10 bases. The CDR3 DNA is TGTGCCAGCAGGCTGACAGCTAGCACAGATACGCAGTATTTT. This sequence encodes CASRLTASTDTQYF.

This clonotype was seen a handful of times. This chain uses TRBV20-1 with TRBJ1-2; maybe TRBD1 (5 bases). The CDR3 is made up of 12 amino acids. Germline-derived CDR1 and CDR2 are DFQATT and SNEGSKA (reference sequence). Deletions cut 7 bases from V and 2 bases from J, with 11 bases between. CDR3 sequence (DNA): TGCAGTGTGCCGGGGGAGAACTATGGCTACACCTTC. Protein: CSVPGENYGYTF.

V and J are TRBV7-2 and TRBJ1-6, with 8 nucleotides matching TRBD1. The CDR3 contains 14 residues. From germline, CDR1 is SGHTA and CDR2 FQGNSA. V shed 2 bases and J 8 bases; nucleotides not matched to a gene: 2. The CDR3 reads CASSLIQGDSPLHF. In nucleotides, the CDR3 is TGTGCCAGCAGCTTAATACAGGGGGATTCACCCCTCCACTTT.

This clonotype has more than one count but fewer than ten. J is TRBJ1-1 and V is TRBV20-1; 9 bases line up with TRBD1. J gave up 4 bases and V 0 bases, and 3 bases lay outside the gene matches. Germline-derived CDR1 and CDR2 are DFQATT and SNEGSKA (reference sequence). CDR3 length: 14 amino acids. The CDR3 sequence is CSARDPGQGTEAFF. The CDR3 DNA reads TGCAGTGCTAGAGACCCGGGACAGGGCACTGAAGCTTTCTTT.

The table lists this clonotype with many counts. The J gene is TRBJ2-2, the V gene TRBV6-5; TRBD2 might be the D (6 bases). CDR1 and CDR2 from the germline V gene are MNHEY and SVGAGI. This CDR3 has 17 amino acids. V dropped 5 bases and J dropped 1 base, with 17 bases sitting between them. The CDR3 DNA follows: TGTGCCAGCAGTCCTGGGTCCGGGAGACGGAACACCGGGGAGCTGTTTTTT. Its translation is CASSPGSGRRNTGELFF.

The chain is built from TRBV4-1 and TRBJ2-3, with 11 nucleotides matching TRBD1. With V trimmed by 4 bases and J by 1 base, 10 bases remained unmatched. This CDR3 is built from 18 residues. Germline-derived CDR1 and CDR2 are MGHRA and YSYEKL. For the CDR3, the DNA is TGCGCCAGCAGCCCCGGGACAGGGGGGGCCCTTGGCACAGATACGCAGTATTTT. This gives the protein CASSPGTGGALGTDTQYF.

The V call is TRBV4-1, the J call TRBJ1-2; no definite D call. Per germline, CDR1 MGHRA and CDR2 YSYEKL. Trimming pared 3 bases from V and 3 bases from J, leaving 11 bases between. The CDR3 consists of 14 residues. The CDR3 region has the DNA TGCGCCAGCAGCCATGTGACGGGAGACTATGGCTACACCTTC. Translating gives CASSHVTGDYGYTF.

V usage is TRBV18 and J usage is TRBJ2-2; the D call may be TRBD1 or TRBD2 (5 bases each). V lost 8 bases and J 6 bases, leaving 16 bases between the germline ends. There are 14 residues in the CDR3. Germline CDR1 KGHSH, CDR2 LQKENI. DNA of the CDR3: TGTGCCAGCGCGGCGGCCGGGACGGCCGGGGAGCTGTTTTTT. Encoded protein: CASAAAGTAGELFF.

The J gene is TRBJ2-1, the V gene TRBV20-1, with D maybe TRBD2 (6 bases). The CDR3 length is 13 residues. The V gene's germline CDR1 is DFQATT and CDR2 SNEGSKA (reference sequence). The V end was cut by 5 bases, the J end by 5 bases, with 13 bases between. The DNA of the CDR3 is TGCAGTGCTTCCGGGACTTACCACAATGAGCAGTTCTTC. Translated, it gives CSASGTYHNEQFF.

The sample holds many counts of this clonotype. The chain joins TRBV25-1 to TRBJ2-7, with unresolved D. The CDR3 loop spans 11 amino acids. The V and J ends lost 3 bases and 6 bases respectively, with 6 bases between them. The germline V gene has CDR1 MGHDK and CDR2 SYGVNS. This chain's CDR3 is CASSDTCEQYV. The CDR3 DNA is TGTGCCAGCAGTGATACCTGCGAGCAGTACGTC.

This clonotype was picked up one time. V gene TRBV7-8 combines with J gene TRBJ2-1; D tentatively reads TRBD1 or TRBD2 (5 bases each). Germline values: CDR1 SGHVS, CDR2 FQNEAQ. The CDR3 extends over 11 amino acids. V lost 4 bases to trimming and J lost 15 bases, with 13 bases between them. The CDR3 DNA sequence: TGTGCCAGCAGCTCCCCGGGACGGCCGTTCTTC. As protein: CASSSPGRPFF.

This clonotype was detected many times. The rearrangement links TRBV7-2 to TRBJ1-3; weak D call: TRBD1 (6 bases). V was cut by 4 bases and J by 11 bases, with 24 bases left in between. Germline CDR1 is SGHTA and CDR2 is FQGNSA. The CDR3 spans 16 residues. The CDR3 reads CASSWAQGTPPVAIYF. CDR3 in DNA: TGTGCCAGCAGCTGGGCACAGGGTACCCCACCAGTGGCCATATATTTT. The variable domain in full, completed from reference TRBV7-2 and TRBJ1-3, reads GAGVSQSPSNKVTEKGKDVELRCDPISGHTALYWYRQSLGQGLEFLIYFQGNSAPDKSGLPSDRFSAERTGGSVSTLTIQRTQQEDSAVYLCASSWAQGTPPVAIYFGEGSWLTVV.

This clonotype was observed a handful of times. V usage is TRBV7-9 and J usage is TRBJ1-2; the match to TRBD1 covers 7 bases. V dropped 5 bases and J dropped 0; count of bases not matched to a gene: 9. Per germline, CDR1 SEHNR and CDR2 FQNEAQ (reference sequence). This CDR3 is built from 16 residues. Written as DNA, the CDR3 is TGTGCCAGCAGCGTCGGGACAGCCCAAGCTAACTATGGCTACACCTTC. This gives the protein CASSVGTAQANYGYTF.

The V call is TRBV9, the J call TRBJ2-2; D is uncertain. Germline CDR1 is SGDLS and CDR2 is YYNGEE. V dropped 3 bases and J dropped 2 bases, with 11 bases sitting between them. The CDR3 length is 15 residues. The CDR3 protein is CASSARAINTGELFF. The CDR3 region has the DNA TGTGCCAGCAGCGCCCGGGCAATAAACACCGGGGAGCTGTTTTTT.

The chain employs TRBV28 and TRBJ1-4; TRBD1 matches 8 bases. V was clipped by 5 bases and J by 8 bases; unmatched bases: 7. CDR3 length equals 14 residues. Germline V gene lookup returns CDR1 MDHEN and CDR2 SYDVKM. The CDR3 DNA reads TGTGCCAGCAGTCGACAGGGGCGGGAGGAAAAACTGTTTTTT. Its translation: CASSRQGREEKLFF.

The table lists this clonotype with many counts. This chain uses TRBV6-2 or TRBV6-3 with TRBJ2-7; D remains unclear. CDR3 length: 12 amino acids. Trimming stripped 4 bases from V and 1 base from J, with 5 bases between. Germline V lookup: CDR1 MNHEY, CDR2 SVGEGT. The CDR3 coding sequence is TGTGCCAGCAGTTTTACATCCTACGAGCAGTACTTC. Amino acids: CASSFTSYEQYF.

Points on this clonotype: One junction end does not reproduce the germline sequence, and a read error may be involved. This chain links TRBV5-1 with TRBJ2-3; 9 bases are shared with TRBD2. Germline lookup yields CDR1 SGHRS and CDR2 YFSETQ. The CDR3 contains 16 residues. The CDR3 is CSSSSNSGSTTDTQYF. In DNA, the CDR3 is TGCTCCAGCAGCTCCAATAGCGGGAGTACCACAGATACGCAGTATTTT.

This clonotype was counted a few times. V gene TRBV7-2 combines with J gene TRBJ2-5, with 10 bases that match TRBD1. The CDR3 sequence is 16 residues long. The V gene end was trimmed by 5 bases and the J gene end by 5 bases; junction bases not matched to a gene: 11. Germline V CDR1 and CDR2: SGHTA, FQGNSA. CDR3 sequence (DNA): TGTGCCAGCAGCCCCCGTACGGGACAGGGGTGGGAGACCCAGTACTTC. This translates into CASSPRTGQGWETQYF.

The V call is TRBV5-1, the J call TRBJ2-5; 8 bases map to TRBD2. The CDR3 has 15 residues. J gave up 3 bases and V 3 bases, and 7 bases lay outside the gene matches. The germline CDR1 and CDR2 sequences are SGHRS and YFSETQ. In DNA, the CDR3 is TGCGCCAGCAGCTGGGCCGGGACTAGTGAAGAGACCCAGTACTTC. Residues: CASSWAGTSEETQYF.

This clonotype was counted between two and nine times. The J gene is TRBJ1-2, the V gene TRBV12-3 or TRBV12-4; possibly TRBD1 for D (5 bases). The CDR3 totals 13 residues. Trimming left V 6 bases short and J 4 bases short, with 12 bases between. CDR3 bases: TGTGCCAGCAGCCCGGGACGCCTCTATGGCTACACCTTC. It codes for CASSPGRLYGYTF.

This clonotype was found a few times. The chain has TRBV15 and TRBJ2-2; no definite D call. Deletions cut 5 bases from V and 1 base from J, with 8 bases between. This CDR3 has 14 amino acids. Germline V gives CDR1 LNHNV, CDR2 YYDKDF (reference sequence). CDR3 in amino acids: CATSPSRNTGELFF. The CDR3 nucleotides are TGTGCCACCAGCCCCAGCAGGAACACCGGGGAGCTGTTTTTT. The full variable domain, completed using reference TRBV15 and TRBJ2-2, is DAMVIQNPRYQVTQFGKPVTLSCSQTLNHNVMYWYQQKSSQAPKLLFHYYDKDFNNEADTPDNFQSRRPNTSFCFLDIRSPGLGDTAMYLCATSPSRNTGELFFGEGSRLTVL.

The gene calls are TRBV6-2 or TRBV6-3 and TRBJ2-7; TRBD1 is a possible D gene (6 bases). The V end was cut by 9 bases, the J end by 5 bases, with 14 bases between. In germline, CDR1 is MNHEY, CDR2 SVGEGT. The CDR3 contains 12 residues. The DNA for the CDR3 is TGTGCCAGTACTAACAGGGTCAACGAGCAGTACGTC. Encoded protein: CASTNRVNEQYV.

This clonotype was detected only a few times. CDR3 loop: CASSFRQGTGELFF. Written as DNA, the CDR3 is TGTGCCAGCAGCTTCCGACAGGGCACCGGGGAGCTGTTTTTT. The chain employs TRBV7-2 and TRBJ2-2, with 7 bases aligning to TRBD1. Losses at the gene ends were 3 bases for V and 4 bases for J; bases not matched to a gene: 2. Looked up from germline, CDR1 is SGHTA and CDR2 is FQGNSA. The CDR3 contains 14 residues.